The 26 T cell receptor beta chains presented below share a single source sample, sequenced in a study of cytomegalovirus exposure and HLA in healthy donors. Both 60 Vbeta primers and 13 Jbeta primers went into the PCR. Using immunoSEQ multiplex PCR, the repertoire was profiled, and TCRdb retains in-frame clones only, with some absent. The sample records fewer than 95,000 clones, around 72% being singletons. Material: PBMCs. These receptors originate from a woman aged 40 to 50 in good health and CMV-seropositive.

The chain employs TRBV29-1 and TRBJ2-7, with D possibly matching TRBD2 (6 bases). This CDR3 comprises 13 residues. Between the trimmed V and J ends, which lost 3 bases and 4 bases, there was a span of 13 bases. Germline-derived CDR1 and CDR2 are SQVTM and ANQGSEA. CDR3 sequence (DNA): TGCAGCGTTGAGGCCGGGAGCCGGTACGAGCAGTACTTC. Its translation is CSVEAGSRYEQYF.

This clone was detected only a few times. This likely traces to a read error, being one base from a far larger clone. The genes are TRBV30 and TRBJ2-7; D is possibly TRBD2 (7 bases). Trimming left V 2 bases short and J 6 bases short, with 14 bases between. The CDR3 covers 13 residues. Germline V gene lookup returns CDR1 GTSNPN and CDR2 SVGIG (reference sequence). The CDR3 sequence: CAWSCGGSGEQYF. The CDR3 DNA is TGTGCCTGGAGTTGCGGGGGCTCAGGCGAGCAGTACTTC.

This clone has a handful of counts. The chain links TRBV4-3 to TRBJ1-5; D is ambiguous. Looked up from germline, CDR1 is LGHNA and CDR2 is YSLEER. V lost 1 base to trimming and J lost 0 bases, with 10 bases between them. This CDR3 comprises 16 residues. Here the CDR3 reads CASSQAWQYSNQPQHF. CDR3 in DNA: TGCGCCAGCAGCCAAGCTTGGCAGTATAGCAATCAGCCCCAGCATTTT.

The chain uses TRBV9 and TRBJ2-7; D remains unclear. V was clipped by 4 bases and J by 0 bases, with 11 bases between them. The CDR3 runs 14 residues. Germline CDR1 reads SGDLS; CDR2 reads YYNGEE. Here the CDR3 DNA reads TGTGCCAGCAGCCCCTCCCTGAGCTCCTACGAGCAGTACTTC. Protein product: CASSPSLSSYEQYF. Filled out from reference TRBV9 and TRBJ2-7, the complete variable domain reads DSGVTQTPKHLITATGQRVTLRCSPRSGDLSVYWYQQSLDQGLQFLIQYYNGEERAKGNILERFSAQQFPDLHSELNLSSLELGDSALYFCASSPSLSSYEQYFGPGTRLTVT.

This rearrangement joins TRBV9 to TRBJ1-2; 12 bases agree with TRBD1. V was clipped by 4 bases and J by 8 bases; unmatched bases: 6. Germline V gene lookup returns CDR1 SGDLS and CDR2 YYNGEE. The CDR3 is 14 amino acids. CDR3 in DNA: TGTGCCAGCAGCCTAACCGGGACAGGGGGCGGCTACACCTTC. Translation: CASSLTGTGGGYTF.

The chain uses TRBV28 and TRBJ2-7; the match to TRBD2 covers 7 bases. Germline CDR1 is MDHEN and CDR2 is SYDVKM. Unmatched junction bases numbered 16, after V lost 6 bases and J lost 5 bases. The CDR3 length is 16 residues. CDR3 residues: CASSIRGGSIRNEQYF. The CDR3 bases are TGTGCCAGCAGCATCCGTGGCGGGAGTATTCGTAACGAGCAGTACTTC.

The rearrangement links TRBV7-2 to TRBJ2-5; D is possibly TRBD1 (6 bases). This CDR3 spans 14 amino acids. Trimming removed 6 bases from V and 6 bases from J, with 17 bases in between. Germline CDR1 SGHTA, CDR2 FQGNSA. The CDR3 DNA reads TGTGCCAGCAGAGATGACACAGGGTTGAAGACCCAGTACTTC. It yields the protein CASRDDTGLKTQYF.

The rearrangement joins TRBV7-9 to TRBJ2-7, with TRBD2 identical over 12 bases. The ends lost 4 bases at V and 5 bases at J; junction bases unmatched: 6. The CDR3 covers 15 residues. Germline CDR1 reads SEHNR; CDR2 reads FQNEAQ (reference sequence). The CDR3 reads CASSSTSGGLHEQYF. The CDR3 DNA reads TGTGCCAGCAGCTCCACTAGCGGGGGGTTACACGAGCAGTACTTC.

This chain links TRBV9 with TRBJ2-3; 9 nucleotides align to TRBD2. Trimming removed 0 bases from V and 6 bases from J; junction bases left unmatched: 8. This CDR3 comprises 16 residues. Germline-derived CDR1 and CDR2 are SGDLS and YYNGEE. The CDR3 bases are TGTGCCAGCAGCGTAGTCGCCACTAGCGGGCCGGATACGCAGTATTTT. This sequence encodes CASSVVATSGPDTQYF. Drawing the rest from reference TRBV9 and TRBJ2-3, the complete variable domain is DSGVTQTPKHLITATGQRVTLRCSPRSGDLSVYWYQQSLDQGLQFLIQYYNGEERAKGNILERFSAQQFPDLHSELNLSSLELGDSALYFCASSVVATSGPDTQYFGPGTRLTVL.

V and J are TRBV7-8 and TRBJ2-3; tentative D call: TRBD1 (6 bases). V lost 2 bases, J lost 2 bases, and 14 bases lay in between. The CDR3 totals 16 residues. CDR1 and CDR2 from the germline V gene are SGHVS and FQNEAQ. The CDR3 is CASSLFLDRDTDTQYF. The CDR3 DNA reads as TGTGCCAGCAGCTTATTTCTGGACAGAGACACAGATACGCAGTATTTT.

The rearrangement links TRBV28 to TRBJ2-1; 10 nucleotides line up with TRBD1. Germline loops: CDR1 MDHEN, CDR2 SYDVKM. Trimming cost V 5 bases and J 8 bases; bases outside gene matches: 9. The CDR3 loop spans 15 amino acids. Written as DNA, the CDR3 is TGTGCCAGCAGTACGCCGGGACAGGGGTTCTATGAGCAGTTCTTC. It translates to CASSTPGQGFYEQFF.

The gene calls are TRBV4-1 and TRBJ2-7; 7 positions agree with TRBD1. This CDR3 is built from 15 residues. The germline CDR1 and CDR2 sequences are MGHRA and YSYEKL. V gave up 2 bases and J gave up 6 bases; unmatched junction bases: 10. The CDR3 spells CASSQFPTGLSEQYF. CDR3 DNA: TGCGCCAGCAGCCAATTTCCGACAGGGCTTAGCGAGCAGTACTTC.

The chain carries TRBV18 and TRBJ1-2, with 7 bases that match TRBD1. Per the germline V gene, CDR1 is KGHSH and CDR2 is LQKENI. The CDR3 extends over 14 amino acids. Trimming at V came to 6 bases and at J to 6 bases, leaving 10 bases not matched to a gene. The chain's CDR3 is CASSPGQRSNGYTF. The CDR3 DNA sequence: TGTGCCAGCTCTCCGGGACAGCGGTCAAATGGCTACACCTTC.

This chain connects TRBV30 to TRBJ2-3; 16 positions match TRBD2. CDR1 and CDR2 from the germline V gene are GTSNPN and SVGIG (reference sequence). The CDR3 is made up of 19 amino acids. V lost 8 bases to trimming and J lost 2 bases; unmatched junction nucleotides: 16. The CDR3 reads CAGPSAGTSGGGITDTQYF. The CDR3 DNA is TGTGCCGGCCCATCCGCGGGGACTAGCGGGGGGGGTATCACAGATACGCAGTATTTT.

This chain connects TRBV7-2 to TRBJ1-5; possible D gene TRBD1, 6 bases. Looked up from germline, CDR1 is SGHTA and CDR2 is FQGNSA. CDR3 length equals 14 residues. Trimming removed 1 base at V and 3 bases at J, with 7 bases between. CDR3 in DNA: TGTGCCAGCAGCTTAGGACAGGACAATCAGCCCCAGCATTTT. Translated: CASSLGQDNQPQHF.

The V gene is TRBV13, the J gene TRBJ2-7, with 13 bases lining up with TRBD2. The CDR3 length is 15 residues. Germline values: CDR1 PRHDT, CDR2 FYEKMQ (reference sequence). Trimming took 4 bases from V and 6 from J; bases not matched to a gene: 6. The CDR3 here is CASSSEGLAGVEQYF. The CDR3 coding sequence is TGTGCCAGCAGCTCCGAAGGACTAGCGGGAGTCGAGCAGTACTTC.

The chain uses TRBV6-5 and TRBJ1-2; D perhaps matches TRBD1 (6 bases). CDR1 is MNHEY and CDR2 is SVGAGI in the germline V gene. Trimming took 6 bases from V and 8 from J, leaving 16 bases between them. The CDR3 totals 13 residues. CDR3 loop: CASREQGIGGYTF. CDR3 sequence (DNA): TGTGCCAGCAGAGAACAGGGAATAGGGGGCTACACCTTC.

V gene TRBV6-5 combines with J gene TRBJ2-1; 11 nucleotides align to TRBD2. Germline CDR1 is MNHEY and CDR2 is SVGAGI. The V segment lost 2 bases and the J segment 3 bases; nucleotides outside the gene matches: 3. The CDR3 length is 16 residues. The DNA for the CDR3 is TGTGCCAGCAGTTACACCGGGACTAGCGGCTACAATGAGCAGTTCTTC. As protein: CASSYTGTSGYNEQFF.

J is TRBJ2-7 and V is TRBV4-1; TRBD1 matches 8 bases. This CDR3 contains 15 residues. Unmatched junction bases numbered 7, after V lost 3 bases and J lost 3 bases. CDR1 and CDR2 (germline): MGHRA, YSYEKL. The CDR3 is CASSHQGASDYEQYF. The CDR3 nucleotides are TGCGCCAGCAGCCATCAGGGGGCATCAGACTACGAGCAGTACTTC.

This chain links TRBV5-4 with TRBJ2-7; 9 nucleotides line up with TRBD2. There are 17 residues in the CDR3. Trimming took 3 bases from V and 2 from J; bases not matched to a gene: 12. Looked up from germline, CDR1 is SGHNT and CDR2 is YYREEE (reference sequence). DNA of the CDR3: TGTGCCAGCAGCTCTATACCATTAGCGGGAGAGACCTACGAGCAGTACTTC. Protein product: CASSSIPLAGETYEQYF. The complete variable domain, with remaining parts taken from reference TRBV5-4 and TRBJ2-7, reads ETGVTQSPTHLIKTRGQQVTLRCSSQSGHNTVSWYQQALGQGPQFIFQYYREEENGRGNFPPRFSGLQFPNYSSELNVNALELDDSALYLCASSSIPLAGETYEQYFGPGTRLTVT.

The chain has TRBV30 and TRBJ1-2; TRBD1 matches at 7 bases. CDR3 length: 12 residues. Germline loops: CDR1 GTSNPN, CDR2 SVGIG (reference sequence). V lost 1 base, J lost 5 bases, and 1 base stayed unmatched. CDR3 DNA sequence: TGTGCCTGGAGTGAGACAGGGTATGGCTACACCTTC. Protein: CAWSETGYGYTF.

The V and J genes are TRBV11-2 and TRBJ1-2, with 11 bases that match TRBD1. The CDR3 has 18 residues. CDR1 is SGHAT and CDR2 is FQNNGV in the germline V gene. Trimming removed 4 bases from V and 0 bases from J; junction bases left unmatched: 10. CDR3 nucleotide sequence: TGTGCCAGCAGCTCTCCAACCGGGACAGGGGGGACTAACTATGGCTACACCTTC. It specifies CASSSPTGTGGTNYGYTF.

V is TRBV11-2 and J is TRBJ2-7, with TRBD2 matching over 7 bases. V shed 1 base, J shed 2 bases, and the junction held 2 bases outside the gene matches. Germline V lookup: CDR1 SGHAT, CDR2 FQNNGV. This CDR3 has 14 residues. CDR3 in amino acids: CASSLGTRPYEQYF. DNA of the CDR3: TGTGCCAGCAGCTTAGGGACTAGACCCTACGAGCAGTACTTC.

In its sample, this clone was seen a few times. V usage is TRBV28 and J usage is TRBJ2-1; the match to TRBD2 covers 11 bases. Germline V gives CDR1 MDHEN, CDR2 SYDVKM. The CDR3 is 16 residues long. The J segment lost 0 bases and the V segment lost 3 bases, leaving 1 base of the junction unmatched. In DNA form, the CDR3 reads TGTGCCAGCAGTTTGGGACTAGCGGCCTCCTACAATGAGCAGTTCTTC. Translated: CASSLGLAASYNEQFF.

This sequence joins TRBV30 and TRBJ2-7, with D possibly TRBD1 on 6 matching bases. The germline V gene has CDR1 GTSNPN and CDR2 SVGIG (reference sequence). Trimming pared 5 bases from V and 2 bases from J, leaving 19 bases between. CDR3 length equals 15 residues. The CDR3 coding sequence is TGTGCCTGGGAACGAAAGACAGGACTTCCCTACGAGCAGTACTTC. Protein: CAWERKTGLPYEQYF.

J is TRBJ1-1 and V is TRBV6-5; the D is unclear. CDR1 MNHEY and CDR2 SVGAGI come from the germline V gene. There are 12 residues in the CDR3. Trimming shortened V by 6 bases and J by 13 bases, and 18 bases separated the two germline ends. The CDR3 region has the DNA TGTGCCAGCAGGGGAGGGAGCGGAAGGGATTTCTTT. Amino acid sequence: CASRGGSGRDFF.